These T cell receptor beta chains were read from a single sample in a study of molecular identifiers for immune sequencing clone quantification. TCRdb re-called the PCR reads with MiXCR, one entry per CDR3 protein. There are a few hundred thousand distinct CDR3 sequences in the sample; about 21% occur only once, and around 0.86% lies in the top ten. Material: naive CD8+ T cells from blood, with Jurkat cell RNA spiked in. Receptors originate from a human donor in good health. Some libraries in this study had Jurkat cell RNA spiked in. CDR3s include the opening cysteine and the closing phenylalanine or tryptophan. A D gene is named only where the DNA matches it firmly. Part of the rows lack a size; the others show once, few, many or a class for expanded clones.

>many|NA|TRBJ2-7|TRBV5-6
CASSSQGSLYEQYF
TGTGCCAGCAGCTCACAGGGATCCCTCTACGAGCAGTACTTC
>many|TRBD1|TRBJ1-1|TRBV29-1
CSVGGGQGETEAFF
TGCAGCGTTGGTGGGGGACAGGGTGAAACTGAAGCTTTCTTT
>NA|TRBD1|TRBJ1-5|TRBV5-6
CASSLGTGGESQPQHF
TGTGCCAGCAGCCTCGGGACAGGGGGCGAGAGTCAGCCCCAGCATTTT
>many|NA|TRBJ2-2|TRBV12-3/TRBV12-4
CASSLEDGELFF
TGTGCCAGCAGTTTAGAAGACGGGGAGCTGTTTTTT
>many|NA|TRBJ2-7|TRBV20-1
CSARPNYEQYF
TGCAGTGCTAGACCGAACTACGAGCAGTACTTC
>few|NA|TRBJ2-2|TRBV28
CASSSAMTGLRNTGELFF
TGTGCCAGCAGTTCTGCCATGACTGGACTCAGGAACACCGGGGAGCTGTTTTTT
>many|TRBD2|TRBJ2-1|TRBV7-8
CASSLFQRGGPPTINEQFF
TGTGCCAGCAGCTTATTTCAGCGGGGGGGCCCACCTACCATCAATGAGCAGTTCTTC
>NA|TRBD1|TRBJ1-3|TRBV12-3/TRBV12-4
CASITGAGNTIYF
TGTGCCAGCATCACAGGGGCAGGAAACACCATATATTTT
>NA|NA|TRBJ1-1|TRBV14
CASSHPGQTMNTEAFF
TGTGCCAGCAGCCACCCCGGACAGACTATGAACACTGAAGCTTTCTTT
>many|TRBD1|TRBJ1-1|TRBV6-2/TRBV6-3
CASSYSRQGDTEAFF
TGTGCCAGCAGTTACTCCCGACAGGGCGATACTGAAGCTTTCTTT
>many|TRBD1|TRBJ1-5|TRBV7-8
CASSPRTGRVLFIQPQHF
TGTGCCAGCAGCCCGCGGACAGGGAGGGTCCTGTTTATCCAGCCCCAGCATTTT
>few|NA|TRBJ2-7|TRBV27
CASSIQIYYEQYF
TGTGCCAGCAGTATTCAGATTTACTACGAGCAGTACTTC
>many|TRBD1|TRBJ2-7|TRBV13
CASSPSGQASFEQYF
TGTGCCAGCAGCCCGTCAGGACAGGCGTCTTTCGAGCAGTACTTC
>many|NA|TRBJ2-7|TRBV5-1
CASSLAVLQSYEQYF
TGCGCCAGCAGCTTGGCCGTGCTCCAATCCTACGAGCAGTACTTC
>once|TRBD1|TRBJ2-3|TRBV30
CAWSGFVGRGSDTQYF
TGTGCCTGGAGTGGCTTTGTCGGCAGGGGGTCAGATACGCAGTATTTT
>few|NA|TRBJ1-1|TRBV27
CASSLTPGDPEAFF
TGTGCCAGCAGTCTCACCCCCGGGGACCCTGAAGCTTTCTTT
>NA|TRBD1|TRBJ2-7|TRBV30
CAWSTGVEQYF
TGTGCCTGGAGTACAGGGGTCGAGCAGTACTTC
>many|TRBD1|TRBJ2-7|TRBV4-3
CASSPGTGVSYEQYF
TGTGCCAGCAGCCCCGGGACAGGGGTAAGCTACGAGCAGTACTTC
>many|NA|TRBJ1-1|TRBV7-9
CASTSGEAFF
TGTGCCAGCACCTCAGGGGAGGCTTTCTTT
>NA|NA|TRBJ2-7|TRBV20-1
CSAPRIYEQYF
TGCAGTGCTCCAAGAATCTACGAGCAGTACTTC
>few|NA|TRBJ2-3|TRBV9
CASSEQGLTDTQYF
TGTGCCAGCAGCGAGCAAGGACTCACAGATACGCAGTATTTT
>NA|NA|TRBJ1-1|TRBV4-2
CASSQEGSNTEAFF
TGTGCCAGCAGCCAAGAAGGCTCGAACACTGAAGCTTTCTTT
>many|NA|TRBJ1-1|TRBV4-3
CASSQVVWTNTEAFF
TGCGCCAGCAGCCAAGTTGTTTGGACGAACACTGAAGCTTTCTTT
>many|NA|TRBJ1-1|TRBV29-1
CSVDPDSATEAFF
TGCAGCGTTGATCCGGACAGTGCCACTGAAGCTTTCTTT
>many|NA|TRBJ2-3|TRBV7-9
CASSLTQGPPDTQYF
TGTGCCAGCAGCTTAACCCAGGGCCCCCCAGATACGCAGTATTTT
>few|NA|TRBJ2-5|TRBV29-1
CSVENGLQETQYF
TGCAGCGTTGAAAATGGGTTACAAGAGACCCAGTACTTC
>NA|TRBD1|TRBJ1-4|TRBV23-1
CASSQSGSETGSEKLFF
TGCGCCAGCAGTCAATCAGGATCAGAGACAGGGAGTGAAAAACTGTTTTTT
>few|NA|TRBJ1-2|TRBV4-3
CASSQDRGTDYGYTF
TGCGCCAGCAGCCAAGATCGGGGGACGGACTATGGCTACACCTTC
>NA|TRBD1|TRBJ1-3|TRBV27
CAGSTGAGNTIYF
TGTGCCGGCAGTACAGGGGCTGGAAACACCATATATTTT
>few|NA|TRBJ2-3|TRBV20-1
CSARALDTKSRGTDTQYF
TGCAGTGCTAGAGCCCTAGATACCAAATCAAGGGGCACAGATACGCAGTATTTT
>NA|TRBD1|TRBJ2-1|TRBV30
CAWREGTGERFF
TGTGCCTGGAGGGAGGGGACAGGGGAACGGTTCTTC